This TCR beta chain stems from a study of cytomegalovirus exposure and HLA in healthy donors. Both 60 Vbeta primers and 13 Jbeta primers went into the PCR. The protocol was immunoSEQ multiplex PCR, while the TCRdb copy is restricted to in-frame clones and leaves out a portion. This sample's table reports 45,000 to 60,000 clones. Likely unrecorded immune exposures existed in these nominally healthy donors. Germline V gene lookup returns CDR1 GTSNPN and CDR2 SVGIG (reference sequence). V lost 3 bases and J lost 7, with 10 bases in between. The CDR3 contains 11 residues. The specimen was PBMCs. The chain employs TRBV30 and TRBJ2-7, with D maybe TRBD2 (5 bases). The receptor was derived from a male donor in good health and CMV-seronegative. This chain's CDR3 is CAWRERGEQYF. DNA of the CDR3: TGTGCCTGGAGGGAAAGAGGGGAGCAGTACTTC.